Below are 17 T cell receptor beta chains sequenced from a single sample in a study of TIL therapy for anti-PD-1-resistant metastatic lung cancer. The time point is: pre-treatment sample, taken before nivolumab and TIL therapy. This was the immunoSEQ v3 assay. TCRdb keeps only in-frame clones here, not all; method: immunoSEQ multiplex PCR. The sample lists under 70,000 clones, around 87% seen once, with 2.6% in the top ten. The sequencing here drew on blood, taken at baseline. The receptor source for this set is a person aged 25 to 80 with non-small cell lung cancer.

This clone was recorded only once. The chain recombines TRBV19 with TRBJ2-2; weak D call: TRBD1 (5 bases). The CDR3 spans 17 residues. Germline loops: CDR1 LNHDA, CDR2 SQIVND (reference sequence). The V and J ends lost 4 bases and 3 bases respectively, with 18 bases between them. The CDR3, as DNA: TGTGCCAGTAGTACGCTACCAGGGCAGGGTGACACCGGGGAGCTGTTTTTT. Residues: CASSTLPGQGDTGELFF.

This chain connects TRBV5-1 to TRBJ1-2; TRBD1 aligns across 9 bases. This CDR3 has 18 residues. Germline V gives CDR1 SGHRS, CDR2 YFSETQ. Losses at the gene ends were 4 bases for V and 3 bases for J; bases not matched to a gene: 16. The CDR3 region has the DNA TGCGCCAGCAGCCCGAACGTCCCGGGACAGGGTTGGGACTATGGCTACACCTTC. Protein product: CASSPNVPGQGWDYGYTF.

The chain combines TRBV27 with TRBJ2-1; 7 nucleotides match TRBD1. Germline values: CDR1 MNHEY, CDR2 SMNVEV (reference sequence). V shed 0 bases, J shed 7 bases, and the junction held 9 bases outside the gene matches. CDR3 length equals 16 residues. CDR3 sequence (DNA): TGTGCCAGCAGTTTATCGACAGGGTGGATTGGTAATGAGCAGTTCTTC. Amino acid sequence: CASSLSTGWIGNEQFF.

This chain connects TRBV9 to TRBJ2-3, with 15 bases aligning to TRBD2. The CDR3 contains 17 residues. The J segment lost 2 bases and the V segment lost 4 bases, leaving 5 bases of the junction unmatched. Germline values: CDR1 SGDLS, CDR2 YYNGEE. The CDR3 is CASSSWTSGGATDTQYF. In nucleotides, the CDR3 is TGTGCCAGCAGCTCCTGGACTAGCGGGGGGGCCACAGATACGCAGTATTTT.

Only a few counts were recorded for this clone. The V gene is TRBV11-1, the J gene TRBJ2-2; D is undetermined. Germline V gene sequence: CDR1 SGHAT, CDR2 FQDESV (reference sequence). This CDR3 has 13 amino acids. Trimming left V 5 bases short and J 6 bases short, with 10 bases between. DNA for the CDR3: TGTGCCAGCAGCCCCCTAGTACCCGGGGAGCTGTTTTTT. Amino acid sequence: CASSPLVPGELFF.

The chain is built from TRBV5-1 and TRBJ2-7; D ambiguous. The CDR3 runs to 13 residues. V lost 7 bases to trimming and J lost 0 bases, with 11 bases between them. The germline gives CDR1 SGHRS, CDR2 YFSETQ. The DNA of the CDR3 is TGCGCCAGCCACTTGGCCAGCTCCTACGAGCAGTACTTC. Residues: CASHLASSYEQYF.

The rearrangement links TRBV4-1 to TRBJ2-7; the D gene is possibly TRBD2 (6 bases). The length of the CDR3 is 15 residues. The germline V gene has CDR1 MGHRA and CDR2 YSYEKL. Trimming pared 0 bases from V and 3 bases from J, leaving 12 bases between. The CDR3 DNA follows: TGCGCCAGCAGCCAAGATTCTCAGGGACTCTACGAGCAGTACTTC. Its protein product is CASSQDSQGLYEQYF.

This rearrangement joins TRBV18 to TRBJ2-1, with 8 positions matching TRBD2. The CDR3 length is 16 residues. With V trimmed by 4 bases and J by 0 bases, 5 bases remained unmatched. Per the germline V gene, CDR1 is KGHSH and CDR2 is LQKENI. CDR3 region: CASSQNRGGSYNEQFF. DNA for the CDR3: TGTGCCAGCTCACAAAACCGGGGGGGCTCCTACAATGAGCAGTTCTTC.

This chain links TRBV20-1 with TRBJ2-5, with a tentative D call TRBD1 (5 bases). Germline V lookup: CDR1 DFQATT, CDR2 SNEGSKA (reference sequence). The CDR3 length is 10 residues. Trimming removed 4 bases at V and 5 bases at J, with 5 bases between. The CDR3 reads CSAKGETQYF. CDR3 coding DNA: TGCAGTGCTAAGGGGGAGACCCAGTACTTC.

V gene TRBV5-1 combines with J gene TRBJ2-1, with 7 bases aligning to TRBD2. V lost 3 bases to trimming and J lost 9 bases; unmatched junction nucleotides: 12. The germline V gene has CDR1 SGHRS and CDR2 YFSETQ. The CDR3 has 15 amino acids. The CDR3 here is CASSWGGDGDLEQFF. The CDR3 DNA reads as TGCGCCAGCAGCTGGGGGGGGGACGGGGATCTTGAGCAGTTCTTC. Based on the CDR3 plus reference TRBV5-1 and TRBJ2-1, the full variable domain is KAGVTQTPRYLIKTRGQQVTLSCSPISGHRSVSWYQQTPGQGLQFLFEYFSETQRNKGNFPGRFSGRQFSNSRSEMNVSTLELGDSALYLCASSWGGDGDLEQFFGPGTRLTVL.

This clone was seen only once. The V gene is TRBV6-5, the J gene TRBJ1-2; a possible D gene is TRBD1 (6 bases). Per germline, CDR1 MNHEY and CDR2 SVGAGI. V was pared by 7 bases and J by 3 bases, with 15 bases between. The CDR3 length is 14 residues. The CDR3 here is CASTRAGADYGYTF. DNA for the CDR3: TGTGCCAGCACTCGGGCAGGGGCTGACTATGGCTACACCTTC.

This chain joins TRBV6-1 and TRBJ2-7; the D gene is possibly TRBD1 (5 bases). There are 12 residues in the CDR3. From germline, CDR1 is MNHNS and CDR2 SASEGT. V was cut by 1 base and J by 7 bases, with 8 bases left in between. The CDR3 region has the DNA TGTGCCAGCAGTGAAGGGGCAGGGGAGCAGTACTTC. Translation gives CASSEGAGEQYF.

V and J are TRBV28 and TRBJ2-2; D ambiguous. The CDR3 contains 13 residues. The V and J ends lost 3 bases and 5 bases respectively, with 7 bases between them. The germline CDR1 and CDR2 sequences are MDHEN and SYDVKM. CDR3 amino acids: CASSLGRTGELFF. DNA of the CDR3: TGTGCCAGCAGTTTGGGTCGGACCGGGGAGCTGTTTTTT. Variable domain in full (rest from reference TRBV28 and TRBJ2-2): DVKVTQSSRYLVKRTGEKVFLECVQDMDHENMFWYRQDPGLGLRLIYFSYDVKMKEKGDIPEGYSVSREKKERFSLILESASTNQTSMYLCASSLGRTGELFFGEGSRLTVL.

This clone was seen more than once but under ten times. V and J are TRBV4-1 and TRBJ1-6, with D possibly TRBD1 on 6 matching bases. The CDR3 spans 15 residues. Per the germline V gene, CDR1 is MGHRA and CDR2 is YSYEKL. V shed 0 bases and J shed 7 bases, with 10 bases lying between them. CDR3 sequence (DNA): TGCGCCAGCAGCCAAGATACACAGGGCAATTCACCCCTCCACTTT. This sequence encodes CASSQDTQGNSPLHF.

The chain recombines TRBV6-5 with TRBJ1-1; D unresolved. This CDR3 has 14 residues. Germline V gene sequence: CDR1 MNHEY, CDR2 SVGAGI. Trimming removed 8 bases from V and 3 bases from J, with 16 bases in between. The CDR3 loop is CASVSDLTDTEAFF. The CDR3 DNA is TGTGCCAGCGTGTCGGATTTAACGGACACTGAAGCTTTCTTT.

V usage is TRBV30 and J usage is TRBJ1-3; D possibly corresponds to TRBD1 (6 bases). This CDR3 region has 13 residues. The germline V gene encodes CDR1 GTSNPN and CDR2 SVGIG (reference sequence). The CDR3 spells CTGARELRNTIYF. The CDR3 region has the DNA TGTACGGGGGCCAGGGAGTTGAGAAACACCATATATTTT.

The chain employs TRBV6-5 and TRBJ2-1; D gene uncertain. Trimming stripped 6 bases from V and 6 bases from J, with 15 bases between. Germline V gives CDR1 MNHEY, CDR2 SVGAGI. This CDR3 region has 14 residues. Here the CDR3 reads CASRDPAPPNEQFF. Here the CDR3 DNA reads TGTGCCAGCAGAGACCCGGCCCCCCCCAATGAGCAGTTCTTC.